A single sample gave rise to the 18 T cell receptor beta chains below, sequenced in a study of cytomegalovirus exposure and HLA in healthy donors. PCR amplification relied on 60 Vbeta primers (plus 13 Jbeta primers). Some clones are missing from TCRdb's copy, which holds only in-frame ones; the method was immunoSEQ multiplex PCR. The table records a few hundred thousand clones, around nine tenths of them present only once. What was sequenced was PBMCs. The receptors were sampled from a girl aged 2 to 9 in good health and CMV-seronegative.

The rearrangement joins TRBV10-2 to TRBJ2-1; D not resolved. Trimming cost V 3 bases and J 9 bases, with 6 bases left between them. The CDR3 contains 11 residues. Germline V gene data show CDR1 as WSHSY and CDR2 as SAAADI. CDR3: CASSESTEQFF. The CDR3 DNA follows: TGCGCCAGCAGTGAAAGCACTGAGCAGTTCTTC.

The chain employs TRBV27 and TRBJ2-7, with a tentative D call TRBD2 (6 bases). Germline values: CDR1 MNHEY, CDR2 SMNVEV (reference sequence). This CDR3 comprises 12 residues. V shed 6 bases and J shed 3 bases, with 9 bases lying between them. CDR3 in DNA: TGTGCCAGCAGGGACTACCGCTACGAGCAGTACTTC. Its protein product is CASRDYRYEQYF.

The V gene is TRBV30, the J gene TRBJ2-2, with 7 nucleotides matching TRBD2. The germline gives CDR1 GTSNPN, CDR2 SVGIG (reference sequence). With V trimmed by 3 bases and J by 6 bases, 1 base remained unmatched. CDR3 length: 12 amino acids. The CDR3 nucleotides are TGTGCCTGGAGGACTAGCCCCGGGGAGCTGTTTTTT. It yields the protein CAWRTSPGELFF.

The chain joins TRBV7-2 to TRBJ2-1; 7 nucleotides match TRBD1. Germline CDR1 reads SGHTA; CDR2 reads FQGNSA. Trimming took 5 bases from V and 3 from J; bases not matched to a gene: 13. The length of the CDR3 is 17 residues. CDR3 loop: CASSGGTEQLNYNEQFF. For the CDR3, the DNA is TGTGCCAGCAGCGGTGGGACAGAACAGCTAAACTACAATGAGCAGTTCTTC.

The genes are TRBV6-6 and TRBJ1-5, with D perhaps matching TRBD1 (5 bases). The CDR3 runs to 14 residues. CDR1 and CDR2 (germline): MNHNY, SVGAGI (reference sequence). The V end was cut by 8 bases, the J end by 2 bases, with 13 bases between. CDR3 loop: CASGTGDGNQPQHF. The CDR3 DNA sequence: TGTGCCAGCGGGACGGGGGACGGCAATCAGCCCCAGCATTTT.

The CDR3 DNA is TGTGCCAGCAGCTCGGACAGGGTTTACGAGCAGTACTTC. Translation: CASSSDRVYEQYF. The rearrangement links TRBV5-6 to TRBJ2-5; 8 bases agree with TRBD1. TRBJ2-7 explains the end of the DNA better; the J call may be wrong. In germline, CDR1 is SGHDT, CDR2 YYEEEE. CDR3 size: 13 residues.

The rearrangement links TRBV14 to TRBJ2-5; D unclear. Trimming shortened V by 2 bases and J by 3 bases, and 10 bases separated the two germline ends. The length of the CDR3 is 14 residues. Germline V gene data show CDR1 as SGHDN and CDR2 as FVKESK. The CDR3 here is CASSQIGQEETQYF. The CDR3 region has the DNA TGTGCCAGCAGCCAAATCGGCCAGGAAGAGACCCAGTACTTC.

The chain's CDR3 is CASSPPLAGGQETQYF. As DNA, the CDR3 is TGTGCCAGCAGCCCTCCCCTAGCGGGGGGCCAAGAGACCCAGTACTTC. V gene TRBV7-8 combines with J gene TRBJ2-5, with TRBD2 matching over 11 bases. Germline V lookup: CDR1 SGHVS, CDR2 FQNEAQ. There are 16 residues in the CDR3. The V and J ends lost 5 bases and 1 base, in that order; junction bases with no gene match: 6.

V usage is TRBV10-3 and J usage is TRBJ2-3; 7 bases are a match to TRBD2. Germline V lookup: CDR1 ENHRY, CDR2 SYGVKD. This CDR3 contains 13 residues. The V gene end was trimmed by 11 bases and the J gene end by 0 bases; junction bases not matched to a gene: 5. The CDR3 coding sequence is TGTGCCGCCCTAGCGGCGAGCACAGATACGCAGTATTTT. This sequence encodes CAALAASTDTQYF.

The chain carries TRBV15 and TRBJ1-5; 10 nucleotides align to TRBD1. The V and J ends lost 2 bases and 6 bases, in that order; junction bases with no gene match: 22. Per germline, CDR1 LNHNV and CDR2 YYDKDF (reference sequence). The CDR3 runs to 21 residues. The CDR3 is CATSRSFLAAGGTGETQPQHF. The CDR3 coding sequence is TGTGCCACCAGCAGATCCTTCCTTGCCGCCGGCGGGACAGGGGAGACTCAGCCCCAGCATTTT.

The chain joins TRBV9 to TRBJ1-3; D is possibly TRBD1 (6 bases). This CDR3 region has 14 residues. Trimming shortened V by 3 bases and J by 9 bases, and 16 bases separated the two germline ends. Germline values: CDR1 SGDLS, CDR2 YYNGEE. In nucleotides, the CDR3 is TGTGCCAGCAGCGCTCAATGGGACATCGGCACCATATATTTT. Translation: CASSAQWDIGTIYF.

J is TRBJ1-4 and V is TRBV11-2; D is perhaps TRBD1 (6 bases). Per germline, CDR1 SGHAT and CDR2 FQNNGV. This CDR3 is 15 amino acids long. V lost 3 bases to trimming and J lost 4 bases, with 12 bases between them. Here the CDR3 reads CASSFRQAVNEKLFF. CDR3 nucleotide sequence: TGTGCCAGCAGCTTCCGACAGGCCGTTAATGAAAAACTGTTTTTT.

This sequence joins TRBV27 and TRBJ1-1, with D possibly TRBD1 on 5 matching bases. Looked up from germline, CDR1 is MNHEY and CDR2 is SMNVEV (reference sequence). This CDR3 has 15 amino acids. The V and J ends lost 7 bases and 1 base respectively, with 16 bases between them. The CDR3 here is CASTPGPGENTEAFF. CDR3 coding DNA: TGTGCCAGCACTCCGGGGCCGGGGGAGAACACTGAAGCTTTCTTT.

J is TRBJ1-2 and V is TRBV6-1; tentative D call: TRBD1 (6 bases). The germline V gene has CDR1 MNHNS and CDR2 SASEGT. V shed 5 bases and J shed 6 bases, with 16 bases lying between them. The CDR3 length is 14 residues. The CDR3 reads CASSSHTGLDGYTF. As DNA, the CDR3 is TGTGCCAGCAGTTCACACACAGGGCTTGATGGCTACACCTTC.

V and J are TRBV28 and TRBJ1-6; TRBD1 aligns across 8 bases. J gave up 17 bases and V 4 bases, and 4 bases lay outside the gene matches. The CDR3 covers 11 residues. Germline values: CDR1 MDHEN, CDR2 SYDVKM. The CDR3 DNA is TGTGCCAGCAGTTCGACAGGGGATATCCACTTT. Its protein is CASSSTGDIHF.

V is TRBV10-1 and J is TRBJ2-7; TRBD1 matches at 11 bases. After removal of 6 bases from V and 0 bases from J, the junction contained 1 base not matched to a gene. This CDR3 spans 14 amino acids. Germline CDR1 and CDR2: WNHNN and SYGVQD (reference sequence). As DNA, the CDR3 is TGCGCCAGCAGGGGGACAGGGGGCTCCTACGAGCAGTACTTC. This codes for CASRGTGGSYEQYF.

The chain combines TRBV28 with TRBJ1-5, with 7 bases that match TRBD1. The CDR3 covers 18 residues. The junction had 23 bases not matched to a gene; V was cut back by 8 bases and J by 7 bases. From germline, CDR1 is MDHEN and CDR2 SYDVKM. The CDR3 sequence: CASVSLRGQTVKRQPQHF. The CDR3 DNA is TGTGCCAGCGTATCTCTTAGGGGGCAGACGGTGAAGCGCCAGCCCCAGCATTTT.

This clone was seen a handful of times. The chain is built from TRBV6-1 and TRBJ2-7, with TRBD2 matching over 7 bases. Per germline, CDR1 MNHNS and CDR2 SASEGT. V lost 8 bases and J lost 2; bases outside the gene matches: 3. CDR3 length equals 12 residues. The CDR3 region has the DNA TGTGCCAGCGGGGGGGGACCCTACGAGCAGTACTTC. Its translation is CASGGGPYEQYF.